The following is a T cell receptor (beta chain) sequence with its context. As yet, its antigen is unknown. The time point is: patch test 3, about 24 weeks after DPC sensitization. Treatment in this sample: therapeutic diphenylcyclopropenone sensitization with weekly scalp DPC. Unseparated into fractions, whole blood served as the source from which total RNA was extracted. These data come from a study of human T cells and chemical hapten exposure. Study in general: Diphenylcyclopropenone was administered weekly to the scalp of patients throughout the roughly 24-week study.

The study, taken as a whole, reports: Donors, who had alopecia, may show an immune response that differs from healthy people's.

MiXCR, run by TCRdb on the RACE reads, gives a single entry per CDR3 protein. The profile shows 180,000 or so distinct CDR3 sequences, under 30% of them singletons. This sequence was found in a woman between 40 and 50 years old with alopecia areata. Some clones in this sample may be carry-over from other donors' samples. The specimen was whole blood, collected in connection with sensitization to the hapten diphenylcyclopropenone (DPC).

This CDR3 reads CASRQGSTGNTIYF. The CDR3 DNA reads TGTGCCAGCAGACAGGGATCCACTGGAAACACCATATATTTT. The V and J genes are TRBV28 and TRBJ1-3, with D tentatively TRBD1 (6 bases). The V gene lost 6 bases and the J gene lost 2 bases, with 11 bases spanning the gap. In germline, CDR1 is MDHEN, CDR2 SYDVKM. The CDR3 has 14 residues.